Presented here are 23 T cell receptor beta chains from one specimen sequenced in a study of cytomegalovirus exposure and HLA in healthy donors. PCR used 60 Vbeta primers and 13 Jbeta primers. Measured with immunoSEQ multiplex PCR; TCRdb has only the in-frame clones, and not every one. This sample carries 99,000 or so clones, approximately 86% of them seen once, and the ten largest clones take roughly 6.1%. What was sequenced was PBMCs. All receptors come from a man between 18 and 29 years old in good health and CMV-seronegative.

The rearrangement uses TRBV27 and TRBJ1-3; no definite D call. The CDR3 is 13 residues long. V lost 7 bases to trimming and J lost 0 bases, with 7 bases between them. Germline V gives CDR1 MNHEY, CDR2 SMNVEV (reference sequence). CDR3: CASMSASGNTIYF. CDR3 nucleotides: TGTGCCAGCATGAGCGCCTCTGGAAACACCATATATTTT.

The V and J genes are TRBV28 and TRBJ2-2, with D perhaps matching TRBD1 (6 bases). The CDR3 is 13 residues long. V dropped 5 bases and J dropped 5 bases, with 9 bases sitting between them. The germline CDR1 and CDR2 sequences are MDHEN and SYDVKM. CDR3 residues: CASSLTGTGELFF. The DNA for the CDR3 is TGTGCCAGCAGTCTTACAGGGACCGGGGAGCTGTTTTTT.

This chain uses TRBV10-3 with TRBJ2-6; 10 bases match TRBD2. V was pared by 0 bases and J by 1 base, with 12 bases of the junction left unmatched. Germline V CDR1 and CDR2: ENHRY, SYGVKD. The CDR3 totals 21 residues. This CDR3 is CAISESSASGSLASGANVLTF. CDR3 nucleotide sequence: TGTGCCATCAGTGAGTCAAGTGCTAGCGGGAGCCTTGCATCTGGGGCCAACGTCCTGACTTTC.

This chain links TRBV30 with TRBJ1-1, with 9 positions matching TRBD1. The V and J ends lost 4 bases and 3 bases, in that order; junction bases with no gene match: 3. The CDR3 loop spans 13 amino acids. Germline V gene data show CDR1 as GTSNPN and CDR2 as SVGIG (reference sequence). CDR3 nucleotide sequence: TGTGCCTGGAACAGGGGGCGCGACACTGAAGCTTTCTTT. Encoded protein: CAWNRGRDTEAFF.

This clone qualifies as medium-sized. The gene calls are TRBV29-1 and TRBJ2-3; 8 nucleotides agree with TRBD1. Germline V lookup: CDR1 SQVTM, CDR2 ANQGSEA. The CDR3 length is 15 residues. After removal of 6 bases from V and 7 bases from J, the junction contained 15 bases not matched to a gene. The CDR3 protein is CSVLGQGRVGNTQYF. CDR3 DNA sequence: TGCAGCGTACTTGGACAGGGCCGTGTCGGGAATACGCAGTATTTT.

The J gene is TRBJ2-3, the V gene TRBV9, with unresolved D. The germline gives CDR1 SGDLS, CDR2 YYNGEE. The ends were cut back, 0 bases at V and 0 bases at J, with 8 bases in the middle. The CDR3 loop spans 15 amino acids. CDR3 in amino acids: CASSVGVGSTDTQYF. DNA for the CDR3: TGTGCCAGCAGCGTAGGTGTCGGGAGCACAGATACGCAGTATTTT.

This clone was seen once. CDR3 in DNA: TGTGCCAGCAGCTTAGGGGAGCGACAAGTCAATGAGCAGTTCTTC. Translating gives CASSLGERQVNEQFF. The chain recombines TRBV7-8 with TRBJ2-1; possibly TRBD2 for D (5 bases). The CDR3 loop spans 15 amino acids. Germline V gene sequence: CDR1 SGHVS, CDR2 FQNEAQ. The V end lost 1 base, the J end lost 6 bases, and 13 bases lay between the germline ends.

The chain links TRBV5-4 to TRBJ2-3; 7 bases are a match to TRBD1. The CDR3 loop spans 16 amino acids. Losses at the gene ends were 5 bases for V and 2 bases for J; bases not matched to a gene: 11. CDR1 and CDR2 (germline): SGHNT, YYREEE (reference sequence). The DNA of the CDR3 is TGTGCCAGCAGTCGAGGGGCAGGGGGTACCACAGATACGCAGTATTTT. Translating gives CASSRGAGGTTDTQYF.

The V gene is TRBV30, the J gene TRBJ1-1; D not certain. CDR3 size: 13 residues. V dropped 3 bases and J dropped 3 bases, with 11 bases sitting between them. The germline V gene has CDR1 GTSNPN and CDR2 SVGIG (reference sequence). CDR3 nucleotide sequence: TGTGCCTGGAGAGCTAACAGATACACTGAAGCTTTCTTT. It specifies CAWRANRYTEAFF.

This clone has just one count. The CDR3 protein is CASSVDRGKAFF. In DNA, the CDR3 is TGTGCCAGCAGTGTAGACAGGGGAAAAGCTTTCTTT. The chain links TRBV28 to TRBJ1-1, with 8 bases lining up with TRBD1. Germline loops: CDR1 MDHEN, CDR2 SYDVKM. V gave up 5 bases and J gave up 9 bases; unmatched junction bases: 5. CDR3 length: 12 amino acids.

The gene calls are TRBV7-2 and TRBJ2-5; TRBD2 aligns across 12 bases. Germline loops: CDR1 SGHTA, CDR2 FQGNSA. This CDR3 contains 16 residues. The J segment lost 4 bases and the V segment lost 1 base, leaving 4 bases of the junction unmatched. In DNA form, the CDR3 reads TGTGCCAGCAGCTTAGGCCCGGGACTAGCGGGAGAGACCCAGTACTTC. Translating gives CASSLGPGLAGETQYF.

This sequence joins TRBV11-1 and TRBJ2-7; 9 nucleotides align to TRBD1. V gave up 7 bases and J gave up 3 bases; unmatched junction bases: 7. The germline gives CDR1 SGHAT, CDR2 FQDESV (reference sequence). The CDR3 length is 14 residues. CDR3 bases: TGTGCCAGCACCCTACGACAGGGGGGCTACGAGCAGTACTTC. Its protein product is CASTLRQGGYEQYF.

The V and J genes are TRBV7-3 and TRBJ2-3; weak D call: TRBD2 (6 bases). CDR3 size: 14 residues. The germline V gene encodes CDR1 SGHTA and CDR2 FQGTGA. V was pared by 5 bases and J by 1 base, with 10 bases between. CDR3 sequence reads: CASSVSSGTDTQYF. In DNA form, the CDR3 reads TGTGCCAGCAGCGTTTCTAGCGGCACAGATACGCAGTATTTT. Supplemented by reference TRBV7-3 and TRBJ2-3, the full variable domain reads GAGVSQTPSNKVTEKGKYVELRCDPISGHTALYWYRQSLGQGPEFLIYFQGTGAADDSGLPNDRFFAVRPEGSVSTLKIQRTERGDSAVYLCASSVSSGTDTQYFGPGTRLTVL.

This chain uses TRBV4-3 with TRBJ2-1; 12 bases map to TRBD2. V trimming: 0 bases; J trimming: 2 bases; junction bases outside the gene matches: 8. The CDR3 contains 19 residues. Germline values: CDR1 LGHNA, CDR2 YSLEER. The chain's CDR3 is CASSQETSGRKYTYNEQFF. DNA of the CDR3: TGCGCCAGCAGCCAAGAAACTAGCGGGAGGAAGTATACCTACAATGAGCAGTTCTTC.

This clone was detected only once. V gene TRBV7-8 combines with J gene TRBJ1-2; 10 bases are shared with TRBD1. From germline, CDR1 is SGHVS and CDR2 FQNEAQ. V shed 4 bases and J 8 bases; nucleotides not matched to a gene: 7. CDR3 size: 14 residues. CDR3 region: CASSSRDRGRGYTF. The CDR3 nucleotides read TGTGCCAGCAGCTCCCGGGACAGGGGACGCGGCTACACCTTC.

The DNA of the CDR3 is TGTGCCAGCAGATTGCGGGAGGGCGAGACCCAGTACTTC. Translating it yields CASRLREGETQYF. V usage is TRBV6-1 and J usage is TRBJ2-5, with TRBD2 matching over 9 bases. The V segment lost 6 bases and the J segment 5 bases; nucleotides outside the gene matches: 4. The CDR3 spans 13 residues. From germline, CDR1 is MNHNS and CDR2 SASEGT.

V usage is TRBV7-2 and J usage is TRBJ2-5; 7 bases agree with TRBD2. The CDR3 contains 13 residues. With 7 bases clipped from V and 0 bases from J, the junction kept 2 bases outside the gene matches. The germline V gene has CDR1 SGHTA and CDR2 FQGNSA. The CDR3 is CASNGGNQETQYF. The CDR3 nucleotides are TGTGCCAGCAACGGGGGGAACCAAGAGACCCAGTACTTC.

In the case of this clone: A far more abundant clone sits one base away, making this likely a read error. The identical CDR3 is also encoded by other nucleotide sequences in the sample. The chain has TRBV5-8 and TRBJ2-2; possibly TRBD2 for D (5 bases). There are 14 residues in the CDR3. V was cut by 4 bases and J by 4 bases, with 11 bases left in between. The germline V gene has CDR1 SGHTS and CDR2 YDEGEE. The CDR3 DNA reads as TGTGCCAGCAGCCAACTCGGACTCACCGGGGAGCTGTTTTTT. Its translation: CASSQLGLTGELFF. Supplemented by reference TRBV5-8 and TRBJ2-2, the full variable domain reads EAGVTQSPTHLIKTRGQQATLRCSPISGHTSVYWYQQALGLGLQFLLWYDEGEERNRGNFPPRFSGRQFPNYSSELNVNALELEDSALYLCASSQLGLTGELFFGEGSRLTVL.

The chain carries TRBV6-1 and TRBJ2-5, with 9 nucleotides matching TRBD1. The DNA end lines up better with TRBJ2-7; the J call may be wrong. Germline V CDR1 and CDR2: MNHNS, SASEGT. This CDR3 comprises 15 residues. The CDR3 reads CASSDRPGTGNEQYF. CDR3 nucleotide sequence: TGTGCCAGCAGTGACCGTCCCGGGACAGGGAACGAGCAGTACTTC.

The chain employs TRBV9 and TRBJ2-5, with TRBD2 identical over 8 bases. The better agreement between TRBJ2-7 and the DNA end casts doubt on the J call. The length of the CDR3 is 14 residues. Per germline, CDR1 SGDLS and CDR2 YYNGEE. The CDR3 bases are TGTGCCAGCAGCGCCGGGACTAGTCTCTACGAGCAGTACTTC. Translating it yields CASSAGTSLYEQYF.

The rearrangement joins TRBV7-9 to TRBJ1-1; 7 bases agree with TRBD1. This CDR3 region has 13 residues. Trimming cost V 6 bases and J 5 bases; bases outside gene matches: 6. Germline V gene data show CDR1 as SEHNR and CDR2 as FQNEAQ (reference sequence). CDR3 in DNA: TGTGCCAGCAGTGAGGGGGCGAGAACTGAAGCTTTCTTT. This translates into CASSEGARTEAFF.

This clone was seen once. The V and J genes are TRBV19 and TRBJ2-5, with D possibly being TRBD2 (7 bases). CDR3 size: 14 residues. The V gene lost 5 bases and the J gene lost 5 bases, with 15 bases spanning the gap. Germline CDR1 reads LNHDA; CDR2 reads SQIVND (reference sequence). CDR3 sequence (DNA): TGTGCCAGTAGTGTGGGGGCGGGAGTGGAGACCCAGTACTTC. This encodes CASSVGAGVETQYF.

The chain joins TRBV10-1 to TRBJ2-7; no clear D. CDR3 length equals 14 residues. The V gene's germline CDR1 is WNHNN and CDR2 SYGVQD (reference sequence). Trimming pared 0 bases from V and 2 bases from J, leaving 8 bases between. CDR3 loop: CASSESGQTYEQYF. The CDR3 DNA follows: TGCGCCAGCAGTGAGTCGGGCCAGACCTACGAGCAGTACTTC.